The entry that follows covers one T cell receptor (beta chain) sequence. Its antigen remains unidentified. Nothing much larger sits one base from this clone, and base qualities are not available. TCRbeta CDR3 regions were amplified from genomic DNA by means of the immunoSEQ Assay, a bias-controlled multiplex PCR. On the study's bioinformatics: The number of nucleated cells in each sample was estimated by amplification of reference gene primers within the assay. To quantify the absolute abundance of each unique TCRbeta CDR3 rearrangement, sequence reads were collapsed and filtered. For each sample, productive Simpson clonality was calculated by taking the square root of Simpson's diversity index across productive rearrangements. This is the immuneACCESS table as TCRdb keeps it, with only in-frame sequences that have V and J called. A part of the clones is gone; compared with another copy, unresolved V genes explain less than half, and the rest is unexplained. V and J calls and clone size are given by that table; D and trimming were obtained from the DNA. The sample table lists fewer than 250,000 clones, roughly 80% of them with a count of one. Jointly, the top ten make up about 3.9% of the sample.

This sample is part of a study of blood T cell repertoires in COVID-19 (TCRdb year 2020). Study-level background: Samples from collaborators originated in the United States, Italy and Spain and spanned both the acute and convalescent phases of COVID-19. The samples were drawn from two sources: the first 160 participants of the ongoing ImmuneRACE study, and 950 to 1,500 subjects contributed by 6 global collaborators. A freely available public database, intended as a resource for researchers studying the immune response to SARS-CoV-2, is where the repertoires were released. HLA class I and class II types, where available, came from metadata supplied by the sample provider rather than from assay-based typing. The material from the prospective study consisted of cDNA or gDNA derived from T cells, B-cell-depleted T cells, or PBMCs. The sample metadata nearly always contained a de-identified subject ID, COVID-19 status, age in years and sex. Subjects who had been exposed to COVID-19, were actively infected with it, or had recovered from it provided the deeply sampled blood TCRbeta repertoires that made up the dataset.

The paper as a whole reports these results and caveats: The quantity of clinical and demographic metadata differed by source and by participant and was supplied without curation.

Reading from cysteine to phenylalanine, the CDR3 counts 15 amino acids. Only the CDR3 DNA is retained, 45 bases long and in frame from the first base. V lost 3 bases and J lost 1 base, and the count of bases not matched to a germline gene is 6. The germline V gene supplies CDR1 SGHRS and CDR2 YFSETQ. In the prospective study, participants were roughly 18 to 100 years old, resided in about two dozen geographic areas of the United States, and were enrolled through a virtual design. In the prospective study, cohorts were assigned on the basis of participant-reported clinical history obtained from a screening survey and a study questionnaire. Exposed participants were defined as having been in contact with someone with a PCR-confirmed or clinician-diagnosed COVID-19 case within 2 weeks of study entry. In the prospective study, whole blood, serum and a nasopharyngeal or oropharyngeal swab were collected from each participant by mobile phlebotomists. Over a roughly 2-month period, participants in the prospective study had the option of providing additional blood draws and questionnaires. Before DNA extraction, blood samples from the prospective study were shipped at room temperature or frozen.

This receptor chain uses TRBV5-1 and TRBJ2-5, and 7 junctional nucleotides match TRBD1. This TCR was sampled from a woman in her thirties or forties who had been exposed to COVID-19. The specimen was PBMCs or T cells enriched from blood (not recorded which). The CDR3: CASSSGQVIQETQYF. The nucleotide sequence is given as TGCGCCAGCAGCTCCGGACAGGTAATCCAAGAGACCCAGTACTTC.